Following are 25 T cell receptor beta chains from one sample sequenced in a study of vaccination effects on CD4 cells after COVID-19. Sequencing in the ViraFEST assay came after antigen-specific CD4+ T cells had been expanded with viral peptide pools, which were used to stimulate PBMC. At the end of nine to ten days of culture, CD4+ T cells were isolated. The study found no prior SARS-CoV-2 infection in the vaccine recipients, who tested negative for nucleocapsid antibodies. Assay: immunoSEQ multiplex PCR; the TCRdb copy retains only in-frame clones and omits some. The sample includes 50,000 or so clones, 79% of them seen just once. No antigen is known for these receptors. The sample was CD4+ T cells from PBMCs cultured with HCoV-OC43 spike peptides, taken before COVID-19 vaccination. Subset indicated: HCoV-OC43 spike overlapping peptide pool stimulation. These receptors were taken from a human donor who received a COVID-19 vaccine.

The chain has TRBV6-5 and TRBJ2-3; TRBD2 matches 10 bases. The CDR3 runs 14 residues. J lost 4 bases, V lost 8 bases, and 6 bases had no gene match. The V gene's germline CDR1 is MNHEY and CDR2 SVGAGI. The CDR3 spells CASGERGGPDTQYF. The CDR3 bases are TGTGCCAGCGGGGAGCGGGGGGGCCCAGATACGCAGTATTTT.

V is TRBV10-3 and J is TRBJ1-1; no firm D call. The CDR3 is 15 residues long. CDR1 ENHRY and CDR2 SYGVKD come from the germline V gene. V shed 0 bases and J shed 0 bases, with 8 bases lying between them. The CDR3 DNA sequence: TGTGCCATCAGTGAGTCGACGAGGGTGAACACTGAAGCTTTCTTT. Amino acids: CAISESTRVNTEAFF.

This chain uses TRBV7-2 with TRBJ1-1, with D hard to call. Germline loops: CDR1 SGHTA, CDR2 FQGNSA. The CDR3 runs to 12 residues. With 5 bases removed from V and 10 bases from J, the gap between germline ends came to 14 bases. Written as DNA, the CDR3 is TGTGCCAGCAGCGGTACGAGCGTCGCAGCTTTCTTT. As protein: CASSGTSVAAFF.

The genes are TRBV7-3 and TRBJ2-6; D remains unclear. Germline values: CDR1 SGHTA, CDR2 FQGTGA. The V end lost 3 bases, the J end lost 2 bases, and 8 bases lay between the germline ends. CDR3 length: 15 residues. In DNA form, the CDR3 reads TGTGCCAGCAGCTTTAATATGGCTGGGGCCAACGTCCTGACTTTC. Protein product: CASSFNMAGANVLTF. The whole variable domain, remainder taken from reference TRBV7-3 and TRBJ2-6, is GAGVSQTPSNKVTEKGKYVELRCDPISGHTALYWYRQSLGQGPEFLIYFQGTGAADDSGLPNDRFFAVRPEGSVSTLKIQRTERGDSAVYLCASSFNMAGANVLTFGAGSRLTVL.

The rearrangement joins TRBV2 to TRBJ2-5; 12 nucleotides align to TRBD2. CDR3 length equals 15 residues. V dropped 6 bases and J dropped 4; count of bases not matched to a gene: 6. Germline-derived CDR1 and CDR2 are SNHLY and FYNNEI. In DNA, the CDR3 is TGTGCCAGCAGGCTAGCGGGGGGGCCAGCAGAGACCCAGTACTTC. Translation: CASRLAGGPAETQYF.

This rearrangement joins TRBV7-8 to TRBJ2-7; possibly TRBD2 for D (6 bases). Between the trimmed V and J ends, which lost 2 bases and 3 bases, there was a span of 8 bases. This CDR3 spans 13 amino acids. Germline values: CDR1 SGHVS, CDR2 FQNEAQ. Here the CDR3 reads CASSLLGGYEQYV. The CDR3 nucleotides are TGTGCCAGCAGCTTACTCGGGGGCTACGAGCAGTACGTC.

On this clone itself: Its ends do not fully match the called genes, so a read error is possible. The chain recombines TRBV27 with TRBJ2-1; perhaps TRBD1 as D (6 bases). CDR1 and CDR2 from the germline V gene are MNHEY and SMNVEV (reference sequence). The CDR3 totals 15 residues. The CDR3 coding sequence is TGTGCCAGCAGTTTATCTGTCGCCCGGGACACGGGTATGGTCTTC. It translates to CASSLSVARDTGMVF.

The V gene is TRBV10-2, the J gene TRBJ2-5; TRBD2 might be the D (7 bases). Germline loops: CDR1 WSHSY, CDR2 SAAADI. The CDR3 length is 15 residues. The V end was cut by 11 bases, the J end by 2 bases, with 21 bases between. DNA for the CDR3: TGCGCCTCTACGAAGACAGGACTAGTTCAAGAGACCCAGTACTTC. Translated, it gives CASTKTGLVQETQYF.

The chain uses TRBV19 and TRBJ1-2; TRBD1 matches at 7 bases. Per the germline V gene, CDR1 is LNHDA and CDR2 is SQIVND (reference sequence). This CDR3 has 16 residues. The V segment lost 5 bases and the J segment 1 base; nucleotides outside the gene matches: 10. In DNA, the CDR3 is TGTGCCAGTAGTCCACTTCCAGGACAGGTTAACTATGGCTACACCTTC. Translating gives CASSPLPGQVNYGYTF.

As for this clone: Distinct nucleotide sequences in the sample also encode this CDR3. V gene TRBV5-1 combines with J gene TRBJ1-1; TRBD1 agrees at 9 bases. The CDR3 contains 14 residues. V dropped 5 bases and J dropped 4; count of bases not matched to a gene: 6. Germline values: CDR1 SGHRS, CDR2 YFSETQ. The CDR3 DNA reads TGCGCCAGCAGTCTGGGGACAGGGCTCACTGAAGCTTTCTTT. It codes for CASSLGTGLTEAFF.

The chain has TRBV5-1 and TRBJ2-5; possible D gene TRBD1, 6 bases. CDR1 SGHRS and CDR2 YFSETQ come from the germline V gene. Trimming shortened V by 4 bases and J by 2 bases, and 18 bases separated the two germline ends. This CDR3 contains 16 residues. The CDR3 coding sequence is TGCGCCAGCAGCGCAGGGGTCGATGCGACGCAAGAGACCCAGTACTTC. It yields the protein CASSAGVDATQETQYF.

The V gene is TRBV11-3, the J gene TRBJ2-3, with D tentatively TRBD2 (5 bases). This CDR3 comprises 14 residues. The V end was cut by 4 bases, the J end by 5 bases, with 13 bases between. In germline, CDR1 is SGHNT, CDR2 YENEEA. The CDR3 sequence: CASSSYQLGDTQYF. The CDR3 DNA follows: TGTGCCAGCAGCTCATACCAACTAGGAGATACGCAGTATTTT.

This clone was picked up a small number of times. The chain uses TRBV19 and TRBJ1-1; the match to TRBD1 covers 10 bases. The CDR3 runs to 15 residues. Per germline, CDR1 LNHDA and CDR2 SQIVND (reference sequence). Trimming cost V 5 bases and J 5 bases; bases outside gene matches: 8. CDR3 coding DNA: TGTGCCAGTAGTCCGAGGACAGGGGGAGGGACTGAAGCTTTCTTT. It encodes CASSPRTGGGTEAFF. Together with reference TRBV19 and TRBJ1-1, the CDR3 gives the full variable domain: DGGITQSPKYLFRKEGQNVTLSCEQNLNHDAMYWYRQDPGQGLRLIYYSQIVNDFQKGDIAEGYSVSREKKESFPLTVTSAQKNPTAFYLCASSPRTGGGTEAFFGQGTRLTVV.

CDR3 amino acids: CASSLSDRGTGELFF. CDR3 coding DNA: TGTGCCAGCAGCTTATCCGACAGGGGGACCGGGGAGCTGTTTTTT. The rearrangement uses TRBV7-3 and TRBJ2-2; 9 bases agree with TRBD1. This CDR3 comprises 15 residues. Looked up from germline, CDR1 is SGHTA and CDR2 is FQGTGA. J gave up 5 bases and V 2 bases, and 3 bases lay outside the gene matches.

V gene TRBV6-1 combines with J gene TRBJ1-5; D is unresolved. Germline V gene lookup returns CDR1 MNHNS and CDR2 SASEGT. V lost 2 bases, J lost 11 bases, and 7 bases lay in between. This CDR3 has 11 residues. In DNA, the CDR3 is TGTGCCAGCAGTGAAAGGTGGGCCCAGCATTTT. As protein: CASSERWAQHF.

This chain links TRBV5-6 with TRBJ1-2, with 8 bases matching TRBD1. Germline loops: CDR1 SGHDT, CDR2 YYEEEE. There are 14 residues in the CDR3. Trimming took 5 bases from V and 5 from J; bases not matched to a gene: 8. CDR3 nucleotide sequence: TGTGCCAGCAGTGGGGCAGGGGGCCGATATGGCTACACCTTC. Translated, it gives CASSGAGGRYGYTF.

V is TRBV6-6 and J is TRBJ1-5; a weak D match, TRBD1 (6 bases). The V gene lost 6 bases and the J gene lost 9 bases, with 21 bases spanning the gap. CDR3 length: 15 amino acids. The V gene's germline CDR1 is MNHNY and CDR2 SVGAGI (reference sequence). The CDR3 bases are TGTGCCAGCAGACTGGGGGCGGACGATTCGATGCCCCAGCATTTT. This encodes CASRLGADDSMPQHF.

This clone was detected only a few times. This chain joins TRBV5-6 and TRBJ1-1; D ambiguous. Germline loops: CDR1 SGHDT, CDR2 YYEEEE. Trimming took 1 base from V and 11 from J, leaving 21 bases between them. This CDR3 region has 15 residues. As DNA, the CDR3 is TGTGCCAGCAGCTTGCACCCACGGACTCTTCGAGGGGCTTTCTTT. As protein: CASSLHPRTLRGAFF.

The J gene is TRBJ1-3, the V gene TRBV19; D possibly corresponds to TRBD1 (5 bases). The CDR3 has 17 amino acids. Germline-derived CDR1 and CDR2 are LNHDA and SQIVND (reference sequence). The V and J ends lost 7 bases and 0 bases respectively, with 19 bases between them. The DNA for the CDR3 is TGTGCCAGTACCCGGGACGGACCATCGCTCTCTGGAAACACCATATATTTT. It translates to CASTRDGPSLSGNTIYF.

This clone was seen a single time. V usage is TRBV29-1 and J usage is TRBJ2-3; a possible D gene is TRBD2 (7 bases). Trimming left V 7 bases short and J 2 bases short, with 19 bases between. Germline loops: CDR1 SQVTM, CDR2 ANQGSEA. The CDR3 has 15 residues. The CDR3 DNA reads TGCAGCGCAAGCAAAAGGGGGGGGGACACAGATACGCAGTATTTT. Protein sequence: CSASKRGGDTDTQYF.

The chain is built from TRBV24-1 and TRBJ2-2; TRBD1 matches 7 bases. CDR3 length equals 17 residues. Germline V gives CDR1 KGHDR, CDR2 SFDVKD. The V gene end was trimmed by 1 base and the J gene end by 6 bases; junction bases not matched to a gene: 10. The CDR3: CATSDFHGQERAGELFF. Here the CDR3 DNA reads TGTGCCACCAGTGATTTCCATGGACAGGAGAGGGCCGGGGAGCTGTTTTTT.

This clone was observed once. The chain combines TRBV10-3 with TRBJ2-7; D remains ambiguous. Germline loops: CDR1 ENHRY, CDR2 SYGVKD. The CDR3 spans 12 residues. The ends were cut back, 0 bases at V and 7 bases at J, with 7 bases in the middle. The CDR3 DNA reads TGTGCCATCAGTGAGTCGACCCGTGAGCAGTACGTC. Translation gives CAISESTREQYV.

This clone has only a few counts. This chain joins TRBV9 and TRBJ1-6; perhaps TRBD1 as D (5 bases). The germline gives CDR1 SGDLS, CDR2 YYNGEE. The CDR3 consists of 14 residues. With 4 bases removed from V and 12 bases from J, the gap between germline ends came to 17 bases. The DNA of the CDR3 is TGTGCCAGCAGCCTCGACGGGGCTTATGAACCCCTCCACTTT. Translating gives CASSLDGAYEPLHF.

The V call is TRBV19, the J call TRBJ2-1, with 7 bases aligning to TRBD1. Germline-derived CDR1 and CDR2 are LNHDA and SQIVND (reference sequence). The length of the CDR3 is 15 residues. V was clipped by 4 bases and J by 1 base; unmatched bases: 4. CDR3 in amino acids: CASSRQGQSYNEQFF. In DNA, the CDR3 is TGTGCCAGTAGTAGACAGGGCCAATCCTACAATGAGCAGTTCTTC. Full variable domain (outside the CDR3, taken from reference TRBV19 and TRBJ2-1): DGGITQSPKYLFRKEGQNVTLSCEQNLNHDAMYWYRQDPGQGLRLIYYSQIVNDFQKGDIAEGYSVSREKKESFPLTVTSAQKNPTAFYLCASSRQGQSYNEQFFGPGTRLTVL.

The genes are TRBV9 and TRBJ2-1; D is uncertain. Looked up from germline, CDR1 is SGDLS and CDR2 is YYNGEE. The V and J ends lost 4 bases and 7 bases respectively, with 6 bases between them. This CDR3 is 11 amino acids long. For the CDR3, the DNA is TGTGCCAGCAGCTCCTCTAATGAGCAGTTCTTC. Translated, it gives CASSSSNEQFF.